The clone carrying this T cell receptor beta chain was observed a single time. Germline V CDR1 and CDR2: SGHNT, YYREEE (reference sequence). The length of the CDR3 is 15 residues. Trimming at V came to 0 bases and at J to 4 bases, leaving 6 bases not matched to a gene. The data originate from a study of siplizumab effects on memory and regulatory T cells. Profiling relied on immunoSEQ multiplex PCR, and the TCRdb table lists in-frame clones only, not all of them. Here the sample spans about 100,000 clones, 90% to 95% being singletons. Specimen: Tregs sorted from blood. This chain joins TRBV5-4 and TRBJ1-2; 7 nucleotides agree with TRBD1. This TCR derives from a human donor in good health. CDR3 DNA sequence: TGTGCCAGCAGCTTGGGAGGGGGCCAGGGCTATGGCTACACCTTC. Its protein product is CASSLGGGQGYGYTF.